This is a list of T cell receptor beta chains from one sample in a study of T cell responses to AZD1222 COVID-19 vaccine. Measured with immunoSEQ multiplex PCR; TCRdb has only the in-frame clones, and not every one. The table lists 170,000 or so clones, roughly nine tenths of them singletons. Material: peripheral blood, obtained on day 0 of AZD1222 vaccination. The receptors originated from an adult in good health. Each CDR3 is given with its conserved first and last residue. The D gene is left open where the match is weak. Rows may omit the clone size; those that give it use once, few, many or a size class.

V: TRBV7-2; D: TRBD2; size: .; J: TRBJ2-5; CDR3: CASSSGGQETQYF; DNA: TGTGCCAGCAGCTCGGGGGGTCAAGAGACCCAGTACTTC
V: TRBV3-1/TRBV3-2; D: .; size: .; J: TRBJ1-5; CDR3: CASSPDSLNQPQHF; DNA: TGTGCCAGCAGCCCGGACAGCCTCAATCAGCCCCAGCATTTT
V: TRBV4-2; D: .; size: .; J: TRBJ1-2; CDR3: CASSQESLAYGYTF; DNA: TGTGCCAGCAGCCAAGAGAGCTTGGCCTATGGCTACACCTTC
V: TRBV19; D: TRBD1; size: .; J: TRBJ1-6; CDR3: CASSIGHTGTANSPLHF; DNA: TGTGCCAGTAGTATCGGACATACCGGGACAGCTAATTCACCCCTCCACTTT
V: TRBV28; D: .; size: .; J: TRBJ1-3; CDR3: CASWGGSGNTIYF; DNA: TGTGCCAGCTGGGGGGGGTCTGGAAACACCATATATTTT
V: TRBV4-1; D: TRBD2; size: .; J: TRBJ2-5; CDR3: CASSHLNLARDYLTTQYF; DNA: TGCGCCAGCAGCCACCTAAACCTCGCCCGGGACTACCTTACGACCCAGTACTTC
V: TRBV3-1/TRBV3-2; D: .; size: .; J: TRBJ2-3; CDR3: CASSQDFLTDTQYF; DNA: TGTGCCAGCAGCCAGGACTTTCTCACAGATACGCAGTATTTT
V: TRBV21-1; D: .; size: .; J: TRBJ2-3; CDR3: CASSTQPGTGGETDTQYF; DNA: TGTGCCAGCAGCACGCAGCCCGGGACAGGGGGCGAAACAGATACGCAGTATTTT
V: TRBV6-4; D: .; size: .; J: TRBJ2-3; CDR3: CASSVDGTSTDTQYF; DNA: TGTGCCAGCAGTGTGGACGGTACTAGCACAGATACGCAGTATTTT
V: TRBV6-5; D: TRBD2; size: .; J: TRBJ2-3; CDR3: CASRFSGGAGDTQYF; DNA: TGTGCCAGCAGATTTAGCGGGGGGGCCGGAGATACGCAGTATTTT
V: TRBV29-1; D: TRBD1; size: .; J: TRBJ2-7; CDR3: CSVSTGGTYEQYF; DNA: TGCAGCGTTAGTACAGGGGGAACCTACGAGCAGTACTTC
V: TRBV28; D: .; size: .; J: TRBJ1-5; CDR3: CASSFLGQPQHF; DNA: TGTGCCAGCAGTTTTCTAGGCCAGCCCCAGCATTTT
V: TRBV7-2; D: .; size: .; J: TRBJ2-1; CDR3: CASSRGFF; DNA: TGTGCCAGCAGCCGAGGGTTCTTC
V: TRBV5-6; D: TRBD1; size: .; J: TRBJ1-1; CDR3: CASTLPGQGFMNTEAFF; DNA: TGTGCCAGCACCCTACCCGGACAGGGCTTTATGAACACTGAAGCTTTCTTT
V: TRBV6-2/TRBV6-3; D: .; size: .; J: TRBJ1-5; CDR3: CASSYSMVVQPQHF; DNA: TGTGCCAGCAGTTACTCGATGGTTGTCCAGCCCCAGCATTTT
V: TRBV9; D: .; size: .; J: TRBJ1-3; CDR3: CASSAEGGKVKGGNTIYF; DNA: TGTGCCAGCAGCGCCGAGGGAGGGAAGGTTAAGGGTGGAAACACCATATATTTT
V: TRBV5-4; D: TRBD1; size: .; J: TRBJ1-5; CDR3: CASSTTGDSNQPQHF; DNA: TGTGCCAGCAGCACGACAGGGGATAGCAATCAGCCCCAGCATTTT
V: TRBV4-1; D: .; size: once; J: TRBJ1-2; CDR3: CASSQSIQGTYGYTF; DNA: TGCGCCAGCAGCCAAAGCATTCAGGGGACCTATGGCTACACCTTC
V: TRBV18; D: TRBD1; size: .; J: TRBJ2-2; CDR3: CASSPGEGATGELFF; DNA: TGTGCCAGCTCACCAGGAGAGGGGGCCACCGGGGAGCTGTTTTTT
V: TRBV7-2; D: .; size: .; J: TRBJ1-2; CDR3: CASSLPRVGAGGYTF; DNA: TGTGCCAGCAGCCTACCCCGAGTGGGGGCAGGTGGCTACACCTTC
V: TRBV7-6; D: .; size: few; J: TRBJ2-7; CDR3: CASSLGGRGEQYF; DNA: TGTGCCAGCAGCTTAGGCGGGCGGGGCGAGCAGTACTTC
V: TRBV6-2/TRBV6-3; D: .; size: .; J: TRBJ1-1; CDR3: CASSYSGDGTEAFF; DNA: TGTGCCAGCAGTTACTCGGGGGATGGGACTGAAGCTTTCTTT
V: TRBV3-1/TRBV3-2; D: .; size: .; J: TRBJ2-3; CDR3: CASSQDAGNTQYF; DNA: TGTGCCAGCAGCCAAGATGCCGGTAATACGCAGTATTTT
V: TRBV28; D: TRBD1; size: .; J: TRBJ1-1; CDR3: CASRPYRGHTEAFF; DNA: TGTGCCAGCAGACCCTACAGGGGCCACACTGAAGCTTTCTTT
V: TRBV27; D: .; size: once; J: TRBJ2-1; CDR3: CASSHSYNEQFF; DNA: TGTGCCAGCAGCCACTCCTACAATGAGCAGTTCTTC
V: TRBV9; D: .; size: .; J: TRBJ2-2; CDR3: CASSGTYASNTGELFF; DNA: TGTGCCAGCAGCGGGACGTATGCGTCGAACACCGGGGAGCTGTTTTTT